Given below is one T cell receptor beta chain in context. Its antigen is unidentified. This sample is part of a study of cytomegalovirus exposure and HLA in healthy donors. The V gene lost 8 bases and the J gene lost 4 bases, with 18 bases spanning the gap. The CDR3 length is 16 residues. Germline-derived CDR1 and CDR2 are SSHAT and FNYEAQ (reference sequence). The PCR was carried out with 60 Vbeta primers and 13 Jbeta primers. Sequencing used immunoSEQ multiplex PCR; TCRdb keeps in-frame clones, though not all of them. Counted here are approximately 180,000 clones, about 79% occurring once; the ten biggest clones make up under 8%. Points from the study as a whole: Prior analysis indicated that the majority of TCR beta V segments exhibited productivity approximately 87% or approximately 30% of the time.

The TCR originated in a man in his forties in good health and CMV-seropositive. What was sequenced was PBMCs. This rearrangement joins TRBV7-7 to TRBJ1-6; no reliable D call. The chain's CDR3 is CASLSLQALYNSPLHF. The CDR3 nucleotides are TGTGCCAGCCTCTCCCTGCAGGCATTATATAATTCACCCCTCCACTTT.